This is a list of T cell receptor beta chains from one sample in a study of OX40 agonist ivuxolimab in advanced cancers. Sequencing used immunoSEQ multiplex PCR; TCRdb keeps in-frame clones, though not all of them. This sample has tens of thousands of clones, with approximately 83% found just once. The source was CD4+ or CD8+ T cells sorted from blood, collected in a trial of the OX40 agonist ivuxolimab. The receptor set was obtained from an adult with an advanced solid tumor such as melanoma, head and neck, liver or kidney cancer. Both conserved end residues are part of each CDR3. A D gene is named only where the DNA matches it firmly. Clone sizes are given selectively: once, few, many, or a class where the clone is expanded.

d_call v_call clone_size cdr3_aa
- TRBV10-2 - CASSDSGRTGLSYEQYF
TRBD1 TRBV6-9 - CASRTGGGKTQYF
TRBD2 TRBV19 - CASSISSGAADTQYF
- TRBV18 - CASSLGGDNSPLHF
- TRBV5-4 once CASSRDQRETQYF
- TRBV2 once CASSEEGYTRANSPLHF
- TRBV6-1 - CASSEGGMTEAFF
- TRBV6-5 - CASSWDGLGNTIYF
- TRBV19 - CASSVPPGQFSGNTIYF
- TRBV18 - CASSPADRWDYGYTF
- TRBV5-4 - CASSSFSGRITGANVLTF
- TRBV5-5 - CASSLFASAGTDTQYF
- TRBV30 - CAWMDTSSTDTQYF
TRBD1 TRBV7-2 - CASSLDPVAGGTEAFF
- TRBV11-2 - CASSFGGGSEKLFF
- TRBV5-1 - CASSLLPPDSNTDTQYF
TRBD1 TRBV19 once CASRTSRQGSPQHF
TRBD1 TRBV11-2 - CASSLGQGGVQPQHF
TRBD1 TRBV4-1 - CASSLNAQGAANEKLFF
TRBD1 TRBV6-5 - CASSVQGAGNQPQHF
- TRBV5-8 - CASRHAGASVQETQYF
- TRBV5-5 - CASSSSFRNTEAFF
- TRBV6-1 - CASSKGGADSYEQYF
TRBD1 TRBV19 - CASRPTGTANQPQHF
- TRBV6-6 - CASTNARGENYGYTF
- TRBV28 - CASAQGYNEQFF
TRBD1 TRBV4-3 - CASSQVMTGNKEQYF
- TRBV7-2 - CASSPGGQTPTGELFF
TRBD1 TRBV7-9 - CASSLGQDTRETQYF
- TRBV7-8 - CASSLWGFTDTQYF
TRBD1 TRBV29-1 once CSVTVTGELNSPLHF
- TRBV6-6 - CASTLGGEPNYGYTF
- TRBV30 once CAWSGGNTIYF
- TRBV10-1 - CASSEDTGPRDELGEQYF
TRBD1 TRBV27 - CASSSRSTGPLNSPLHF
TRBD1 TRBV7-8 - CASSLARQGSNYGYTF
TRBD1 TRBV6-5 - CASRPGQGGQPQHF
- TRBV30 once CAWSVETQYF
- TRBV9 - CASSVRSTGRAGYTF
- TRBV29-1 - CSVESGVDEQFF